This TCR beta chain was retrieved from a study of neurological immune-mediated disorders. Whole-study results and caveats: The level of TCR clonal expansion was highest in patients with HTLV-1-associated myelopathy and lowest in multiple sclerosis, where it fell below the level seen in healthy controls. None of the CDR3 amino acid sequences in expanded clones turned up in more than one subject, which points to private repertoires in all groups.

This clonotype has at least ten counts. As yet, its antigen is unknown. The germline V and J ends were trimmed by 2 bases and 1 base, with 12 bases remaining between them. CDR3 length: 15 residues. The germline CDR1 and CDR2 sequences are SGHDT and YYEEEE. As for time point: technical triplicate 2. The unsorted libraries had their origin in 2 million PBMCs stored at -80 C. Synthesis of cDNA was accomplished via 5'RACE employing 10-nucleotide random UMIs. One entry per CDR3 protein results from TCRdb running MiXCR on the 5' RACE reads. Here the sample spans around 56,000 distinct CDR3 sequences, around 24% being singletons.

V is TRBV5-6 and J is TRBJ1-1; D uncertain. The sequencing input was PBMCs. This receptor was obtained from a man in his fifties or sixties with HTLV-1-associated myelopathy (HAM/TSP). The CDR3 protein is CASSFGPSENTEAFF. DNA for the CDR3: TGTGCCAGCAGCTTTGGGCCATCGGAGAACACTGAAGCTTTCTTT.